This entry lists 27 T cell receptor beta chains sequenced from one sample in a study of blood T cell repertoires in COVID-19 (dated by TCRdb to 2020 to 2022). Receptor libraries were prepared by the immunoSEQ multiplex PCR assay. Sourced from immuneACCESS, this table was stored by TCRdb with only in-frame sequences that have V and J called. A share of the clones is absent; for the studies checked, an unresolved V gene accounts for under half, and the remainder has no known explanation. Counted in this sample were fewer than 350,000 clones; about 90% of them appeared once. The ten largest make up less than 15% of the sample. Sequenced: peripheral blood. The receptor source for this set is a woman under 40 with COVID-19, enrolled during active disease.

V gene TRBV9 combines with J gene TRBJ2-7; 7 bases fit TRBD1. The ends lost 4 bases at V and 0 bases at J; junction bases unmatched: 1. Germline loops: CDR1 SGDLS, CDR2 YYNGEE. The CDR3 has 13 residues. CDR3 nucleotides: TGTGCCAGCAGCCAGGGGGTCTCCTACGAGCAGTACTTC. As protein: CASSQGVSYEQYF.

The genes are TRBV19 and TRBJ2-3, with D possibly TRBD2 on 6 matching bases. The V end was cut by 4 bases, the J end by 6 bases, with 23 bases between. Germline CDR1 is LNHDA and CDR2 is SQIVND (reference sequence). The CDR3 consists of 17 residues. The CDR3, as DNA: TGTGCCAGTAGTAGTTACCGGGACTCTCCCTTCCCGGATACGCAGTATTTT. This translates into CASSSYRDSPFPDTQYF.

This chain links TRBV4-1 with TRBJ2-2; 8 nucleotides agree with TRBD2. V was pared by 6 bases and J by 1 base, with 10 bases of the junction left unmatched. The CDR3 consists of 17 residues. CDR1 and CDR2 from the germline V gene are MGHRA and YSYEKL. CDR3 DNA sequence: TGCGCCAGCAGTCCATCCCCTAGCGGGTTGAACACCGGGGAGCTGTTTTTT. It specifies CASSPSPSGLNTGELFF.

The J gene is TRBJ2-1, the V gene TRBV11-2; 7 nucleotides match TRBD1. Trimming removed 7 bases from V and 7 bases from J; junction bases left unmatched: 16. CDR1 is SGHAT, CDR2 FQNNGV, per germline. The CDR3 is 16 amino acids. CDR3 in amino acids: CASTITQTGLGNEQFF. The CDR3 DNA follows: TGTGCCAGCACCATTACCCAGACAGGGTTGGGGAATGAGCAGTTCTTC.

This clone was detected only once. This same CDR3 is encoded by further DNA sequences in the sample. The chain joins TRBV5-4 to TRBJ2-3; D unresolved. Trimming pared 2 bases from V and 0 bases from J, leaving 10 bases between. Germline V CDR1 and CDR2: SGHNT, YYREEE (reference sequence). CDR3 length equals 15 residues. CDR3 DNA sequence: TGTGCCAGCAGCTTAGCCGGGTCTAGCACAGATACGCAGTATTTT. Translation gives CASSLAGSSTDTQYF.

The rearrangement links TRBV10-3 to TRBJ2-5; TRBD2 aligns across 12 bases. With 7 bases clipped from V and 1 base from J, the junction kept 7 bases outside the gene matches. The CDR3 has 16 amino acids. Germline lookup yields CDR1 ENHRY and CDR2 SYGVKD. DNA of the CDR3: TGTGCCATCATGCCTAGCGGGGGGGGTCTCCAAGAGACCCAGTACTTC. Protein product: CAIMPSGGGLQETQYF.

This clone has a handful of counts. The gene calls are TRBV5-1 and TRBJ2-1; possible D gene TRBD2, 5 bases. The CDR3 spans 13 residues. Trimming shortened V by 2 bases and J by 7 bases, and 10 bases separated the two germline ends. The germline CDR1 and CDR2 sequences are SGHRS and YFSETQ. CDR3 sequence reads: CASSFGEGNEQFF. The CDR3 coding sequence is TGCGCCAGCAGCTTCGGGGAAGGGAATGAGCAGTTCTTC.

J is TRBJ1-3 and V is TRBV30; possibly TRBD1 for D (6 bases). V gave up 6 bases and J gave up 0 bases, with 12 bases separating them. Looked up from germline, CDR1 is GTSNPN and CDR2 is SVGIG (reference sequence). The CDR3 extends over 14 amino acids. The CDR3 bases are TGTGCCTGCCCTAGGGGGGGCTCTGGAAACACCATATATTTT. Protein sequence: CACPRGGSGNTIYF.

The chain combines TRBV4-1 with TRBJ1-5, with TRBD1 matching 12 bases. Trimming removed 2 bases from V and 7 bases from J; junction bases left unmatched: 6. The V gene's germline CDR1 is MGHRA and CDR2 YSYEKL. This CDR3 comprises 16 residues. As DNA, the CDR3 is TGCGCCAGCAGCCAACGGGACAGGGGGCGCGAACAGCCCCAGCATTTT. As protein: CASSQRDRGREQPQHF.

The chain is built from TRBV4-1 and TRBJ2-2, with D perhaps TRBD1 (5 bases). Germline V gene lookup returns CDR1 MGHRA and CDR2 YSYEKL. The CDR3 contains 13 residues. Trimming pared 1 base from V and 7 bases from J, leaving 7 bases between. CDR3 nucleotides: TGCGCCAGCAGCCAAGGGGGCGGCGGGGAGCTGTTTTTT. It codes for CASSQGGGGELFF.

The chain links TRBV18 to TRBJ1-1; D remains unclear. This CDR3 region has 15 residues. The V end was cut by 0 bases, the J end by 1 base, with 9 bases between. Germline values: CDR1 KGHSH, CDR2 LQKENI. Here the CDR3 reads CASSPPFGGNTEAFF. The CDR3 DNA follows: TGTGCCAGCTCACCACCGTTTGGCGGGAACACTGAAGCTTTCTTT.

In its sample, this clone was seen once. V is TRBV20-1 and J is TRBJ1-1; D gene ambiguous. The V gene lost 3 bases and the J gene lost 5 bases, with 7 bases spanning the gap. This CDR3 spans 11 amino acids. CDR1 and CDR2 from the germline V gene are DFQATT and SNEGSKA (reference sequence). CDR3 protein: CSASLSTEAFF. DNA for the CDR3: TGCAGTGCTAGTTTGAGTACTGAAGCTTTCTTT.

The rearrangement joins TRBV15 to TRBJ2-7, with D unclear. The germline CDR1 and CDR2 sequences are LNHNV and YYDKDF (reference sequence). The CDR3 length is 14 residues. Deletions cut 5 bases from V and 6 bases from J, with 17 bases between. The CDR3 sequence: CATSPHPMTPEQYF. CDR3 DNA: TGTGCCACCAGCCCCCACCCCATGACACCCGAGCAGTACTTC.

This clone counts as medium-sized. The rearrangement links TRBV6-5 to TRBJ1-2; D is perhaps TRBD1 (6 bases). The CDR3 is 14 residues long. Germline lookup yields CDR1 MNHEY and CDR2 SVGAGI. Trimming pared 7 bases from V and 5 bases from J, leaving 17 bases between. In nucleotides, the CDR3 is TGTGCCAGCACCGAGATTGGGGGCGGGTATGGCTACACCTTC. It codes for CASTEIGGGYGYTF.

V is TRBV3-1 (or the pseudogene TRBV3-2) and J is TRBJ2-5, with D perhaps TRBD2 (6 bases). CDR3 length equals 13 residues. CDR1 LGHDT and CDR2 YNNKEL come from the germline V gene (reference sequence). V was cut by 3 bases and J by 5 bases, with 10 bases left in between. CDR3 DNA sequence: TGTGCCAGCAGCCATCCAAGCGGGGAGACCCAGTACTTC. Translation: CASSHPSGETQYF.

The chain couples TRBV5-6 to TRBJ2-7, with D hard to call. Germline V gene sequence: CDR1 SGHDT, CDR2 YYEEEE. There are 13 residues in the CDR3. Trimming removed 2 bases from V and 5 bases from J, with 11 bases in between. This CDR3 is CASSFPGFDEQYF. The DNA of the CDR3 is TGTGCCAGCAGCTTTCCGGGTTTTGACGAGCAGTACTTC. Using reference TRBV5-6 and TRBJ2-7 for the parts outside the CDR3, the full variable domain is DAGVTQSPTHLIKTRGQQVTLRCSPKSGHDTVSWYQQALGQGPQFIFQYYEEEERQRGNFPDRFSGHQFPNYSSELNVNALLLGDSALYLCASSFPGFDEQYFGPGTRLTVT.

The chain carries TRBV28 and TRBJ2-7; D possibly corresponds to TRBD1 (6 bases). CDR3 length: 14 amino acids. Germline CDR1 reads MDHEN; CDR2 reads SYDVKM. The V end was cut by 6 bases, the J end by 0 bases, with 12 bases between. Here the CDR3 DNA reads TGTGCCAGCAGCCCGGGACACCTCTCCTACGAGCAGTACTTC. This encodes CASSPGHLSYEQYF.

The J gene is TRBJ2-3, the V gene TRBV19; TRBD2 agrees at 9 bases. Trimming took 3 bases from V and 5 from J; bases not matched to a gene: 6. Germline loops: CDR1 LNHDA, CDR2 SQIVND (reference sequence). The CDR3 contains 15 residues. CDR3: CASSIGLAGRDTQYF. Written as DNA, the CDR3 is TGTGCCAGTAGTATTGGGCTAGCGGGGAGAGATACGCAGTATTTT. The entire variable domain, with the rest obtained from reference TRBV19 and TRBJ2-3, is as follows: DGGITQSPKYLFRKEGQNVTLSCEQNLNHDAMYWYRQDPGQGLRLIYYSQIVNDFQKGDIAEGYSVSREKKESFPLTVTSAQKNPTAFYLCASSIGLAGRDTQYFGPGTRLTVL.

The CDR3 DNA reads as TGTGCCAGCAGTAGTGGCCTAAGAGGCAATGAGCAGTTCTTC. It translates to CASSSGLRGNEQFF. The chain joins TRBV25-1 to TRBJ2-1; D not resolved. Looked up from germline, CDR1 is MGHDK and CDR2 is SYGVNS. This CDR3 region has 14 residues. Trimming removed 5 bases from V and 6 bases from J, with 14 bases in between.

This clone has only one observation. The rearrangement links TRBV6-4 to TRBJ2-3, with 7 bases identical to TRBD2. This CDR3 is 12 amino acids long. The V segment lost 2 bases and the J segment 8 bases; nucleotides outside the gene matches: 1. Per the germline V gene, CDR1 is MRHNA and CDR2 is SNTAGT. DNA for the CDR3: TGTGCCAGCAGTGACCCTAGCGGTACGCAGTATTTT. Translating gives CASSDPSGTQYF.

The CDR3 sequence: CASSLKRGGLSYEQYF. CDR3 DNA sequence: TGTGCCAGCAGTTTGAAGCGGGGGGGTTTGAGCTACGAGCAGTACTTC. The chain recombines TRBV28 with TRBJ2-7; 10 bases line up with TRBD2. This CDR3 region has 16 residues. The V segment lost 3 bases and the J segment 3 bases; nucleotides outside the gene matches: 8. Germline CDR1 reads MDHEN; CDR2 reads SYDVKM.

The chain combines TRBV5-4 with TRBJ1-1, with D possibly matching TRBD1 (6 bases). Between the trimmed V and J ends, which lost 6 bases and 5 bases, there was a span of 14 bases. The CDR3 consists of 13 residues. Germline values: CDR1 SGHNT, CDR2 YYREEE (reference sequence). CDR3 sequence reads: CASTTTDRTEAFF. The DNA for the CDR3 is TGTGCCAGCACCACCACCGACAGGACTGAAGCTTTCTTT.

J is TRBJ1-2 and V is TRBV10-2, with D possibly matching TRBD1 (6 bases). The length of the CDR3 is 16 residues. From germline, CDR1 is WSHSY and CDR2 SAAADI. Trimming removed 2 bases from V and 5 bases from J, with 18 bases in between. The CDR3 DNA is TGCGCCAGCAGTGAGGTTCCCCTGAGGGGGGGATATGGCTACACCTTC. Protein sequence: CASSEVPLRGGYGYTF.

The CDR3 region is CSVEEWRARIQYF. CDR3 nucleotides: TGCAGCGTTGAAGAATGGAGGGCTCGCATTCAGTACTTC. The chain recombines TRBV29-1 with TRBJ2-4, with D perhaps matching TRBD2 (6 bases). Germline V gene lookup returns CDR1 SQVTM and CDR2 ANQGSEA. This CDR3 spans 13 amino acids. V shed 0 bases and J shed 9 bases, with 12 bases lying between them.

The rearrangement links TRBV4-2 to TRBJ2-2; tentative D call: TRBD2 (5 bases). The germline CDR1 and CDR2 sequences are LGHNA and YNFKEQ. The V end was cut by 0 bases, the J end by 8 bases, with 7 bases between. The CDR3 is 13 amino acids. The CDR3 DNA sequence: TGTGCCAGCAGCCAAGATCCGGGGGGGGAGCTGTTTTTT. Translation gives CASSQDPGGELFF.

CDR3 residues: CASSQVPGTGELFF. DNA of the CDR3: TGCGCCAGCAGCCAAGTCCCAGGGACCGGGGAGCTGTTTTTT. V usage is TRBV4-1 and J usage is TRBJ2-2, with D perhaps TRBD1 (5 bases). The CDR3 totals 14 residues. V lost 1 base to trimming and J lost 5 bases, with 8 bases between them. Germline lookup yields CDR1 MGHRA and CDR2 YSYEKL.

This chain links TRBV18 with TRBJ1-2; D gene ambiguous. Trimming cost V 3 bases and J 7 bases, with 12 bases left between them. The germline CDR1 and CDR2 sequences are KGHSH and LQKENI. The CDR3 runs 13 residues. CDR3 amino acids: CASSPPSHGGYTF. The DNA of the CDR3 is TGTGCCAGCTCACCTCCAAGTCACGGTGGCTACACCTTC.